This is a list of T cell receptor beta chains from one sample in a study of blood T cell repertoires in COVID-19. Generated by immunoSEQ multiplex PCR, the TCRdb table keeps only in-frame clones and is missing some. The table has 25,000 to 30,000 clones, nearly 90% seen once. The sample comprised peripheral blood. Receptors were obtained from a human donor with acute or convalescent COVID-19. The donor label of this sample is uncertain. CDR3s include the opening cysteine and the closing phenylalanine or tryptophan. Each record gives: D gene, clone size, J gene, CDR3 length, V gene, CDR3 protein, CDR3 DNA. D genes are given only for firm matches. The size entry is marked missing in some rows and otherwise reads once, few, many or a size class.

TRBD1	.	TRBJ2-1	15	TRBV5-4	CASSGPGQTYNEQFF	TGTGCCAGCAGCGGACCGGGACAGACCTACAATGAGCAGTTCTTC
TRBD1	.	TRBJ2-7	14	TRBV5-1	CASSRGQGESEQYF	TGCGCCAGCAGCAGGGGACAGGGGGAATCCGAGCAGTACTTC
TRBD2	.	TRBJ2-5	16	TRBV5-4	CASSKPSGRPGETQYF	TGTGCCAGCAGCAAGCCTAGCGGGAGGCCGGGGGAGACCCAGTACTTC
.	once	TRBJ2-7	13	TRBV7-2	CASSLARLTEQYF	TGTGCCAGCAGCTTAGCGCGTCTCACCGAGCAGTACTTC
.	.	TRBJ1-2	13	TRBV5-6	CASSLERLGGYTF	TGTGCCAGCAGCCTGGAGAGGCTTGGGGGCTACACCTTC
.	few	TRBJ2-3	13	TRBV11-2	CASSLDLADTQYF	TGTGCCAGCAGCTTAGATCTAGCAGATACGCAGTATTTT
TRBD1	once	TRBJ2-7	15	TRBV5-4	CASSVGTGSVYEQYF	TGTGCCAGCAGCGTCGGGACAGGGTCAGTCTACGAGCAGTACTTC
TRBD2	.	TRBJ2-3	14	TRBV15	CATSRAGAADTQYF	TGTGCCACCAGCAGGGCGGGAGCAGCAGATACGCAGTATTTT
.	.	TRBJ2-2	16	TRBV4-1	CASSPQSSGDTGELFF	TGCGCCAGCAGCCCGCAGTCGTCAGGGGACACCGGGGAGCTGTTTTTT
TRBD2	.	TRBJ2-1	15	TRBV15	CATSRETSWVNEQFF	TGTGCCACCAGCAGAGAGACTAGCTGGGTCAATGAGCAGTTCTTC
.	.	TRBJ2-5	15	TRBV27	CASSRISRGKETQYF	TGTGCCAGCAGTCGGATATCACGGGGAAAAGAGACCCAGTACTTC
.	.	TRBJ1-3	19	TRBV4-1	CASSQDRLGSSAAGNTIYF	TGCGCCAGCAGCCAAGATCGACTCGGCAGTTCAGCCGCTGGAAACACCATATATTTT
.	.	TRBJ1-1	14	TRBV3-1/TRBV3-2	CASRGGTYNTEAFF	TGTGCCAGCCGCGGGGGGACCTATAACACTGAAGCTTTCTTT
.	.	TRBJ2-7	14	TRBV9	CASSVRDSFYEQYF	TGTGCCAGCAGCGTTAGGGACTCTTTCTACGAGCAGTACTTC
.	.	TRBJ1-1	15	TRBV11-2	CASSSQGGIGTEAFF	TGTGCCAGCAGCTCACAGGGTGGAATCGGAACTGAAGCTTTCTTT
TRBD2	.	TRBJ2-7	15	TRBV7-8	CASSPGTSGGGEQYF	TGTGCCAGCAGCCCAGGGACTAGCGGGGGGGGCGAGCAGTACTTC
.	.	TRBJ1-1	12	TRBV12-3/TRBV12-4	CASSWGGTEAFF	TGTGCCAGCAGTTGGGGGGGGACTGAAGCTTTCTTT
TRBD2	.	TRBJ2-5	16	TRBV7-2	CASSSLAAGGQETQYF	TGTGCCAGCAGCTCTCTGGCAGCGGGAGGCCAAGAGACCCAGTACTTC
.	once	TRBJ1-3	16	TRBV5-1	CASSLWASNSGNTIYF	TGCGCCAGCAGCTTGTGGGCCAGCAACTCTGGAAACACCATATATTTT
.	.	TRBJ2-6	19	TRBV4-2	CASSQVTQGGGSGANVLTF	TGTGCCAGCAGCCAAGTTACCCAGGGAGGGGGTTCTGGGGCCAACGTCCTGACTTTC
.	.	TRBJ2-1	16	TRBV19	CASSTQARSSYNEQFF	TGTGCCAGTAGTACCCAAGCGAGGAGCTCCTACAATGAGCAGTTCTTC
TRBD2	.	TRBJ2-7	14	TRBV10-3	CAIGEVGRWYEQYF	TGTGCCATCGGCGAGGTCGGGAGGTGGTACGAGCAGTACTTC
TRBD1	.	TRBJ2-1	16	TRBV7-2	CASSSRDRSSYNEQFF	TGTGCCAGCAGCTCCAGGGACAGGAGCTCCTACAATGAGCAGTTCTTC